This T cell receptor beta chain comes out of a study of spatial heterogeneity in lung cancer. Study in general: Beta-chain sequences were consistently detected more often than alpha-chain sequences. Study-wide results and caveats: How many expanded intratumoral alpha and beta TCRs were present tracked the tumor mutation count, which was a count of nonsynonymous mutations. The estimated TCR-seq coverage of tumor T cells amounted to 5.5% to 8% when looking at alpha chains and more than 12% when looking at beta chains.

Every TCR cDNA molecule bore its own unique molecular identifier. MiXCR was run by TCRdb on the 5' RACE reads, yielding one entry per CDR3 protein. Of 9,700 or so distinct CDR3 sequences in the sample, around 6.3% were seen once. This clonotype was seen repeatedly, ten times or more. Its target is unknown. The library was prepared for alpha chains; this beta chain is a stray read, so its frequency means little. The time point is: sample taken at primary tumor resection. Trimming at V came to 5 bases and at J to 3 bases, leaving 4 bases not matched to a gene. The CDR3 sequence is 15 residues long. In germline, CDR1 is WSHSY, CDR2 SAAADI.

The sample consisted of lung tumor tissue, taken at surgery. This TCR came from a male donor with early-stage non-small cell lung cancer. This chain connects TRBV10-2 to TRBJ2-3, with 11 nucleotides matching TRBD2. The CDR3 DNA reads TGCGCCAGCAGTTTTGTAGCGGGGGGGACAGATACGCAGTATTTT. Translating it yields CASSFVAGGTDTQYF.